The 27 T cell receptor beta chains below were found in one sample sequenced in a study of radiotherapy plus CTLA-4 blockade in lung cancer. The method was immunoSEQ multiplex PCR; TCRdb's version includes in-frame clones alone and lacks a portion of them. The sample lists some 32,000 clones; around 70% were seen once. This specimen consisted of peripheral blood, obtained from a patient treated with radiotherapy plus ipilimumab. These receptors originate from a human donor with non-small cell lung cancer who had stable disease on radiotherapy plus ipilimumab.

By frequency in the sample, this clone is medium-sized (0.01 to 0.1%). CDR3 residues: CASSHTRGLHQPQHF. DNA of the CDR3: TGTGCCAGCAGCCACACCAGGGGGCTTCATCAGCCCCAGCATTTT. The chain is built from TRBV7-8 and TRBJ1-5, with 8 bases that match TRBD1. CDR1 is SGHVS, CDR2 FQNEAQ, per germline. The CDR3 spans 15 residues. Trimming cost V 5 bases and J 5 bases; bases outside gene matches: 8.

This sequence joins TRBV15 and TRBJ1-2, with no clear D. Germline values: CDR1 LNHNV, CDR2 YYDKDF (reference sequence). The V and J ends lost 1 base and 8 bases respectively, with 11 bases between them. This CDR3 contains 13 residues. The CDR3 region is CATSRGGRSGYTF. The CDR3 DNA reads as TGTGCCACCAGCAGAGGAGGGAGGAGCGGCTACACCTTC. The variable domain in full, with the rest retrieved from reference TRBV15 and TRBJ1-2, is DAMVIQNPRYQVTQFGKPVTLSCSQTLNHNVMYWYQQKSSQAPKLLFHYYDKDFNNEADTPDNFQSRRPNTSFCFLDIRSPGLGDTAMYLCATSRGGRSGYTFGSGTRLTVV.

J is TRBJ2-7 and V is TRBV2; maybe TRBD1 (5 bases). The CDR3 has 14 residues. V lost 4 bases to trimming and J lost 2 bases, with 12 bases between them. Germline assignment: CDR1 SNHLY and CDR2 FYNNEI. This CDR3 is CASSGQGGAYEQYF. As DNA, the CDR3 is TGTGCCAGCAGTGGCCAGGGTGGGGCCTACGAGCAGTACTTC.

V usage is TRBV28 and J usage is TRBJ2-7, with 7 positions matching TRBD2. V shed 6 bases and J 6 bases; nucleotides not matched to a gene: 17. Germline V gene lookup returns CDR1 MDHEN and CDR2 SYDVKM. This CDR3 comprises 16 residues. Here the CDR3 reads CASSPSLAEGKGEQYF. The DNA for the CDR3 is TGTGCCAGCAGCCCCTCCCTAGCGGAGGGGAAGGGCGAGCAGTACTTC.

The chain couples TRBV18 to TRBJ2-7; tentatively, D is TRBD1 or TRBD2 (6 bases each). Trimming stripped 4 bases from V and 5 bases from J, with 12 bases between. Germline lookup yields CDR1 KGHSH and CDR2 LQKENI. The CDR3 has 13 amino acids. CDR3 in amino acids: CASSLVGGHEQYF. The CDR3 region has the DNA TGTGCCAGCTCACTGGTCGGGGGCCACGAGCAGTACTTC.

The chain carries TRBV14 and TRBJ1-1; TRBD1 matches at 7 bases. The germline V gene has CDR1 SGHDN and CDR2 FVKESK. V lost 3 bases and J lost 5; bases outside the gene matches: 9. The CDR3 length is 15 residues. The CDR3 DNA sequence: TGTGCCAGCAGCCAGATCGCAGGGGGTAGGACTGAAGCTTTCTTT. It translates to CASSQIAGGRTEAFF. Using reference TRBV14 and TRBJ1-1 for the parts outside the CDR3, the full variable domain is EAGVTQFPSHSVIEKGQTVTLRCDPISGHDNLYWYRRVMGKEIKFLLHFVKESKQDESGMPNNRFLAERTGGTYSTLKVQPAELEDSGVYFCASSQIAGGRTEAFFGQGTRLTVV.

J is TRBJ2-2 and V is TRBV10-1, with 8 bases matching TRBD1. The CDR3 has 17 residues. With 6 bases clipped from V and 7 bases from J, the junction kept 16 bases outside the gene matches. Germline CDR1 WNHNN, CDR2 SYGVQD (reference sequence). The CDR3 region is CASSEALDRDTDGELFF. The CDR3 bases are TGCGCCAGCAGCGAAGCCTTGGACAGGGATACCGACGGGGAGCTGTTTTTT.

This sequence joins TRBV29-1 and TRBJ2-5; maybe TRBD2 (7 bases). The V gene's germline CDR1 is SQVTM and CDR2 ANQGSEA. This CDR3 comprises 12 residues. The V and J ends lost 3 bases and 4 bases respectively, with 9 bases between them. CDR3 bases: TGCAGCGTTGAGAGGGGGGGAGAGACCCAGTACTTC. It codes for CSVERGGETQYF.

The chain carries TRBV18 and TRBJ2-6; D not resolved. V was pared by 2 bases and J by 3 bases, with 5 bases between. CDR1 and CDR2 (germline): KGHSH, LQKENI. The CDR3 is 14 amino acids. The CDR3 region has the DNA TGTGCCAGCTCACCAGGGTTTGGGGCCAACGTCCTGACTTTC. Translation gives CASSPGFGANVLTF.

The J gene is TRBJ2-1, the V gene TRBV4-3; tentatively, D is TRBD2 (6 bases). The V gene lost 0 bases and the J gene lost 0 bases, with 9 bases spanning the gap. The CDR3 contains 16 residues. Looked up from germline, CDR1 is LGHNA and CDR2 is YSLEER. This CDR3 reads CASSQDGRSSYNEQFF. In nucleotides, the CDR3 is TGCGCCAGCAGCCAAGATGGGAGGAGCTCCTACAATGAGCAGTTCTTC.

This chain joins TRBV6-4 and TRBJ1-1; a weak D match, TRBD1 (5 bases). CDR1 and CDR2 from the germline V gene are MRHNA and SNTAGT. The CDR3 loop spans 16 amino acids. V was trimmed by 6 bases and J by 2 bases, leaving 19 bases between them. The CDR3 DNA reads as TGTGCCAGCAGCACATCCAGGGCGAGCGGTAACACTGAAGCTTTCTTT. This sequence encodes CASSTSRASGNTEAFF.

The CDR3 reads CASSSGTPNTGELFF. CDR3 coding DNA: TGTGCCAGCAGCTCCGGGACTCCGAACACCGGGGAGCTGTTTTTT. The chain employs TRBV5-4 and TRBJ2-2, with D possibly being TRBD2 (6 bases). Trimming shortened V by 3 bases and J by 0 bases, and 9 bases separated the two germline ends. The CDR3 has 15 residues. CDR1 is SGHNT and CDR2 is YYREEE in the germline V gene (reference sequence).

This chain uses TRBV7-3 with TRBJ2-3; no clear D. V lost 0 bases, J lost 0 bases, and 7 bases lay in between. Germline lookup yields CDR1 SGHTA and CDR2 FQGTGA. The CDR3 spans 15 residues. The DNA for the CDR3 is TGTGCCAGCAGCTTAACCCGAGATAGCACAGATACGCAGTATTTT. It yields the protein CASSLTRDSTDTQYF.

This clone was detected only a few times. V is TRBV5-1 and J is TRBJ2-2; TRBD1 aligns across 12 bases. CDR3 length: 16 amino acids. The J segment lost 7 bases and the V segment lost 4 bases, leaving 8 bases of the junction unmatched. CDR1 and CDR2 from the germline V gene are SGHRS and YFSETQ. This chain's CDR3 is CASSEGQGAFVGELFF. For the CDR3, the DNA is TGCGCCAGCAGCGAGGGACAGGGGGCGTTTGTCGGGGAGCTGTTTTTT. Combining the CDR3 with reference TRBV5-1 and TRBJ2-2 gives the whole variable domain KAGVTQTPRYLIKTRGQQVTLSCSPISGHRSVSWYQQTPGQGLQFLFEYFSETQRNKGNFPGRFSGRQFSNSRSEMNVSTLELGDSALYLCASSEGQGAFVGELFFGEGSRLTVL.

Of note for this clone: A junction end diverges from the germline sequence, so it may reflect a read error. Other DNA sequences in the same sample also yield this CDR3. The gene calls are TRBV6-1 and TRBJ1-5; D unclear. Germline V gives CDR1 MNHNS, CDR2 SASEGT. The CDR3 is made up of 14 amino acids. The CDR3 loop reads CASNLGWGNQPQHF. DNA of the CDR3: TGTGCTAGCAATCTGGGGTGGGGCAATCAGCCCCAGCATTTT.

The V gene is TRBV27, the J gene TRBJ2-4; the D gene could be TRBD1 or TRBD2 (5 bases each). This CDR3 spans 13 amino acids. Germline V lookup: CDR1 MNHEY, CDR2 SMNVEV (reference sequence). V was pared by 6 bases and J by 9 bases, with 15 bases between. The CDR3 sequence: CASRSIGGIIQYF. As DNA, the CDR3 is TGTGCCAGCAGATCAATTGGGGGAATCATTCAGTACTTC.

CDR3 residues: CASSHRTGGDRETQYF. The CDR3 DNA reads TGTGCCAGCAGCCACCGGACAGGGGGTGACCGGGAGACCCAGTACTTC. The chain links TRBV7-8 to TRBJ2-5; TRBD1 agrees at 10 bases. Germline V gives CDR1 SGHVS, CDR2 FQNEAQ. V trimming: 5 bases; J trimming: 5 bases; junction bases outside the gene matches: 11. This CDR3 has 16 residues.

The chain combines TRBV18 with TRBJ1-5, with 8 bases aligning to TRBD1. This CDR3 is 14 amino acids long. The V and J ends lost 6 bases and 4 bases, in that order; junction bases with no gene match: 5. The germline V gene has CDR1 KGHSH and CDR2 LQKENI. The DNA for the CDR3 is TGTGCCAGCTCGTTGGACAGGGTGAATCAGCCCCAGCATTTT. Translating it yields CASSLDRVNQPQHF.

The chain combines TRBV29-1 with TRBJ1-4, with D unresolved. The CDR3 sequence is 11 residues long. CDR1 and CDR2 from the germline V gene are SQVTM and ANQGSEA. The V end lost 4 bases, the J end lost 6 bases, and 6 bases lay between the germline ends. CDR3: CSVAVYEKLFF. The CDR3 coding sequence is TGCAGCGTTGCGGTTTATGAAAAACTGTTTTTT.

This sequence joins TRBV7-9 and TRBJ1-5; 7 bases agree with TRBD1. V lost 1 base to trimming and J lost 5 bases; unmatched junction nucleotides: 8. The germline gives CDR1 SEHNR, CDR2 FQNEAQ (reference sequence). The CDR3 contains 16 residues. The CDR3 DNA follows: TGTGCCAGCAGCTTAGGACCCGACAGGGTCGATCAGCCCCAGCATTTT. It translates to CASSLGPDRVDQPQHF.

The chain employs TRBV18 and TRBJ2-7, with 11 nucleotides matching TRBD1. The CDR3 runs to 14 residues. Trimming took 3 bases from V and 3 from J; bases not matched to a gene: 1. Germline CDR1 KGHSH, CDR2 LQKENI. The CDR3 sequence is CASSPGTGGYEQYF. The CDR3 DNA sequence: TGTGCCAGCTCACCCGGGACAGGGGGCTACGAGCAGTACTTC.

CDR3 region: CASSFQGYEQYF. CDR3 in DNA: TGTGCCAGCAGTTTCCAGGGCTACGAGCAGTACTTC. This chain links TRBV6-1 with TRBJ2-5; D perhaps matches TRBD1 (5 bases). Judging by the DNA end, TRBJ2-7 fits better; the J call may be wrong. The CDR3 totals 12 residues. Germline V CDR1 and CDR2: MNHNS, SASEGT.

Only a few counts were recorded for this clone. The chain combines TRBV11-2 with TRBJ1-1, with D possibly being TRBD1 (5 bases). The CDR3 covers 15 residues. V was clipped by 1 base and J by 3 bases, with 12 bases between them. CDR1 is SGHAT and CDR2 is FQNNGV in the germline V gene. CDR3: CASSLAGQGYTEAFF. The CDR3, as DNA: TGTGCCAGCAGCTTAGCGGGGCAGGGCTACACTGAAGCTTTCTTT. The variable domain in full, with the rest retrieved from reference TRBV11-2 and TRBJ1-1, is EAGVAQSPRYKIIEKRQSVAFWCNPISGHATLYWYQQILGQGPKLLIQFQNNGVVDDSQLPKDRFSAERLKGVDSTLKIQPAKLEDSAVYLCASSLAGQGYTEAFFGQGTRLTVV.

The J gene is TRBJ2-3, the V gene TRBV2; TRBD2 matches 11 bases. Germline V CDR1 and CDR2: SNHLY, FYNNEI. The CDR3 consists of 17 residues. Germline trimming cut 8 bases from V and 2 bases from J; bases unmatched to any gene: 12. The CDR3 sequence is CASGGLAGGRITDTQYF. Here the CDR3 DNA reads TGTGCCAGCGGGGGGCTAGCGGGAGGAAGAATCACAGATACGCAGTATTTT.

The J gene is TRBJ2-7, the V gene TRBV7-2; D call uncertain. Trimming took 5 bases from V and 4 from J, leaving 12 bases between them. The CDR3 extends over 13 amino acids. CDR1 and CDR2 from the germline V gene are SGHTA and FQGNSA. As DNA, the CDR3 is TGTGCCAGCAGCCTCTCTACTGAATACGAGCAGTACTTC. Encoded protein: CASSLSTEYEQYF. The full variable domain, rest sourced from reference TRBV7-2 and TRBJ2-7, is GAGVSQSPSNKVTEKGKDVELRCDPISGHTALYWYRQSLGQGLEFLIYFQGNSAPDKSGLPSDRFSAERTGGSVSTLTIQRTQQEDSAVYLCASSLSTEYEQYFGPGTRLTVT.

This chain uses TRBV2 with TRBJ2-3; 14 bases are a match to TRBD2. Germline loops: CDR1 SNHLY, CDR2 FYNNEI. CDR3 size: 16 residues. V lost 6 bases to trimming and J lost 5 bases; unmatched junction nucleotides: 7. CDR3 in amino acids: CASSRGTSGSLDTQYF. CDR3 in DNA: TGTGCCAGCAGCCGAGGGACTAGCGGGAGCTTAGATACGCAGTATTTT.

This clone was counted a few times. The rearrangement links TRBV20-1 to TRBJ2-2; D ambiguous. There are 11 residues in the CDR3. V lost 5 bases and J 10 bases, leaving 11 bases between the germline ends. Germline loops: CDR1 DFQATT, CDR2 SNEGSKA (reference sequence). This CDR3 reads CSAGRSKELFF. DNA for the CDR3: TGCAGTGCTGGACGCTCAAAGGAGCTGTTTTTT.